Sequencing of this TCR beta chain was carried out in a study of cytomegalovirus exposure and HLA in healthy donors. Remarks on this clone: Its specificity is unknown.

Vbeta (60) and Jbeta (13) primers were used in the PCR. Sequenced by immunoSEQ multiplex PCR; TCRdb stores in-frame clones only, minus some. Here the sample spans approximately 290,000 clones, 80% being singletons. Study-wide results and limits: Cytomegalovirus status, reportedly, was diagnosed with high specificity and sensitivity by the classifier. When a later analysis compared HLA-associated TCR beta chains with equally common others, the HLA-associated chains turned out to be more clonally expanded and to have lower generation probabilities.

The sequencing sample was made of PBMCs. This sequence originates from a girl aged 2-10 years in good health and CMV-seronegative.

The CDR3 nucleotides are TGTGCCAGCAACTCCCGGGACAACAAAAACATTCAGTACTTC. This sequence encodes CASNSRDNKNIQYF. V usage is TRBV19 and J usage is TRBJ2-4, with a tentative D call TRBD1 (6 bases). Trimming left V 9 bases short and J 3 bases short, with 15 bases between. Germline V gene sequence: CDR1 LNHDA, CDR2 SQIVND (reference sequence). The CDR3 contains 14 residues.